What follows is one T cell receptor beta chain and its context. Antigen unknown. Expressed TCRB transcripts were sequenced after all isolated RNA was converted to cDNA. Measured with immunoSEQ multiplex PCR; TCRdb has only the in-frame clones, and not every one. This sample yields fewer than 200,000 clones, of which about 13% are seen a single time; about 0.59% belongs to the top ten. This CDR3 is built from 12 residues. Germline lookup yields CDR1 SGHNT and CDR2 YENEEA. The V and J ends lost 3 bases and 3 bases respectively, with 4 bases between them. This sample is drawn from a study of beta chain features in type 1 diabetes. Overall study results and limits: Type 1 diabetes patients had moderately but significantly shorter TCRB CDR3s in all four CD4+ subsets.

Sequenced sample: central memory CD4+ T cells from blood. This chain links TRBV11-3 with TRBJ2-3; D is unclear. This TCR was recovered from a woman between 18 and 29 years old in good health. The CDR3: CASSFLTDTQYF. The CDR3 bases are TGTGCCAGCAGCTTTCTGACAGATACGCAGTATTTT.